The rows below give T cell receptor beta chains drawn from one sample of a study of blood T cell repertoires in COVID-19. The assay was immunoSEQ multiplex PCR, and TCRdb's table has in-frame clones only and misses some. This sample carries approximately 50,000 clones, more than 75% of them seen once, and the ten largest clones take 4.5% to 6%. The sample taken for sequencing was peripheral blood. The receptors were gathered from a human donor in a cohort sampled during active COVID-19. CDR3s include the opening cysteine and the closing phenylalanine or tryptophan. The D gene is left open where the match is weak. The size entry is marked missing in some rows and otherwise reads once, few, many or a size class.

v_call	clone_size	cdr3_length	j_call	d_call	cdr3_aa	cdr3_nt
TRBV9	-	16	TRBJ2-3	-	CASSPRGGQGSDTQYF	TGTGCCAGCAGCCCACGAGGTGGGCAGGGATCTGATACGCAGTATTTT
TRBV4-2	-	17	TRBJ2-3	TRBD2	CASSQDSGGRGTDTQYF	TGTGCCAGCAGCCAAGATTCCGGCGGGAGGGGCACAGATACGCAGTATTTT
TRBV20-1	once	15	TRBJ2-7	-	CSASFAGPSRYEQYF	TGCAGTGCTAGTTTTGCGGGACCCTCCCGCTACGAGCAGTACTTC
TRBV20-1	-	11	TRBJ2-4	-	CSARDGQGQYF	TGCAGTGCTAGAGACGGGCAGGGGCAGTACTTC
TRBV4-3	once	19	TRBJ2-6	-	CASSQEHPGLRSGANVLTF	TGCGCCAGCAGCCAAGAACATCCGGGACTTCGCTCTGGGGCCAACGTCCTGACTTTC
TRBV7-2	-	13	TRBJ2-7	-	CASSLVPGYEQYF	TGTGCCAGCAGCTTAGTCCCCGGTTACGAGCAGTACTTC
TRBV10-1	medium-sized	15	TRBJ2-7	-	CASSNTYLGAYEQYF	TGCGCCAGCAGCAATACATACCTCGGAGCCTACGAGCAGTACTTC
TRBV6-1	-	13	TRBJ2-7	-	CASSERQALEQYF	TGTGCCAGCAGTGAAAGGCAGGCCCTCGAGCAGTACTTC
TRBV7-8	-	15	TRBJ2-7	-	CASSLGGNPSYEQYF	TGTGCCAGCAGCTTAGGAGGGAACCCCTCCTACGAGCAGTACTTC
TRBV6-2/TRBV6-3	-	16	TRBJ2-7	-	CASSYSRGSTGYEQYF	TGTGCCAGCAGTTACTCGAGGGGTTCGACAGGCTACGAGCAGTACTTC
TRBV24-1	once	14	TRBJ2-7	-	CATSDSRFPYEQYF	TGTGCCACCAGTGATTCTAGGTTCCCCTACGAGCAGTACTTC
TRBV19	-	14	TRBJ1-2	TRBD1	CASSPDRVSYGYTF	TGTGCCAGTAGTCCCGACAGGGTTTCCTATGGCTACACCTTC
TRBV15	-	15	TRBJ2-3	TRBD1	CATKDRRLSTDTQYF	TGTGCCACCAAGGACAGGCGATTAAGCACAGATACGCAGTATTTT
TRBV28	-	16	TRBJ2-5	-	CASRPPQGKSGETQYF	TGTGCCAGCAGGCCACCACAGGGAAAATCGGGGGAGACCCAGTACTTC
TRBV19	once	13	TRBJ1-1	-	CASKGLGSTEAFF	TGTGCCAGTAAAGGCCTCGGGAGCACTGAAGCTTTCTTT
TRBV3-1/TRBV3-2	-	13	TRBJ2-2	-	CASSQGPSRELFF	TGTGCCAGCAGCCAAGGTCCGAGTAGGGAGCTGTTTTTT
TRBV5-1	-	17	TRBJ2-1	TRBD2	CASSFGTSGSAYNEQFF	TGCGCCAGCAGCTTCGGGACTAGCGGGAGCGCCTACAATGAGCAGTTCTTC
TRBV4-1	-	17	TRBJ2-1	TRBD2	CASSVRLPLSGVHEQFF	TGCGCCAGCAGCGTTCGACTACCTCTCAGCGGGGTCCATGAGCAGTTCTTC
TRBV9	-	15	TRBJ2-1	TRBD2	CASSGGLAGDNEQFF	TGTGCCAGCAGCGGTGGACTAGCGGGAGACAATGAGCAGTTCTTC
TRBV10-3	-	14	TRBJ2-3	-	CAISSRGATDTQYF	TGTGCCATTTCTAGTCGCGGGGCCACAGATACGCAGTATTTT
TRBV5-6	-	15	TRBJ1-6	-	CASSLGGGARSPLHF	TGTGCCAGCAGCTTGGGGGGTGGGGCGCGCTCACCCCTCCACTTT
TRBV7-2	-	15	TRBJ2-7	TRBD2	CASSLGGLATYEQYF	TGTGCCAGCAGCTTAGGGGGACTAGCGACCTACGAGCAGTACTTC
TRBV5-5	-	13	TRBJ2-1	-	CASSPPDSNEQFF	TGTGCCAGCAGCCCCCCAGACTCCAATGAGCAGTTCTTC
TRBV25-1	once	14	TRBJ1-2	-	CASSVRGGDYGYTF	TGTGCCAGCAGTGTACGGGGAGGGGACTATGGCTACACCTTC
TRBV9	once	16	TRBJ2-3	TRBD1	CASSVKTGGSTDTQYF	TGTGCCAGCAGCGTCAAGACAGGGGGCTCGACAGATACGCAGTATTTT
TRBV27	-	15	TRBJ2-5	-	CASSLKGRGVETQYF	TGTGCCAGCAGTTTAAAGGGTCGGGGAGTGGAGACCCAGTACTTC
TRBV5-4	-	15	TRBJ2-5	TRBD1	CASSFKGQGQETQYF	TGTGCCAGCAGCTTCAAAGGACAGGGTCAAGAGACCCAGTACTTC
TRBV18	-	13	TRBJ2-1	TRBD1	CASSPTGGNEQFF	TGTGCCAGCTCACCGACAGGGGGCAATGAGCAGTTCTTC
TRBV2	-	14	TRBJ2-7	TRBD1	CASRGAGGPYEQYF	TGTGCCAGCAGGGGGGCAGGGGGCCCCTACGAGCAGTACTTC
TRBV7-2	-	17	TRBJ2-1	TRBD2	CASSFGSSGSGGNEQFF	TGTGCCAGCAGCTTCGGTTCTAGCGGGAGTGGGGGCAATGAGCAGTTCTTC
TRBV19	-	16	TRBJ2-1	TRBD2	CASSTGLAKKYNEQFF	TGTGCCAGTAGTACGGGACTAGCGAAAAAGTACAATGAGCAGTTCTTC
TRBV18	-	18	TRBJ2-6	-	CASSPVLAGSSGANVLTF	TGTGCCAGCTCACCCGTTCTTGCGGGGAGCTCTGGGGCCAACGTCCTGACTTTC
TRBV11-2	-	15	TRBJ2-7	-	CASSHLSRLPYEQYF	TGTGCCAGCAGCCACCTTAGCCGACTACCCTACGAGCAGTACTTC
TRBV18	-	15	TRBJ1-1	-	CASSPMAGEGTEAFF	TGTGCCAGCTCACCAATGGCAGGGGAGGGCACTGAAGCTTTCTTT
TRBV7-8	-	14	TRBJ2-1	TRBD1	CASSLGQTYNEQFF	TGTGCCAGCAGCCTGGGACAGACCTACAATGAGCAGTTCTTC
TRBV11-2	-	16	TRBJ1-4	-	CASSLGQGLANEKLFF	TGTGCCAGCAGCTTGGGCCAGGGATTAGCTAATGAAAAACTGTTTTTT
TRBV5-4	once	16	TRBJ2-7	-	CASSPAGGSSSYEQYF	TGTGCCAGCAGTCCCGCGGGCGGGTCAAGTTCCTACGAGCAGTACTTC
TRBV20-1	-	14	TRBJ2-3	TRBD2	CSASLAGKTDTQYF	TGCAGTGCTAGTTTAGCGGGAAAGACAGATACGCAGTATTTT
TRBV18	few	12	TRBJ1-1	-	CASSPRDTEAFF	TGTGCCAGCTCACCGCGTGACACTGAAGCTTTCTTT
TRBV3-1/TRBV3-2	-	16	TRBJ2-5	TRBD2	CASSQESGIMGETQYF	TGTGCCAGCAGCCAAGAAAGCGGGATTATGGGAGAGACCCAGTACTTC
TRBV19	-	14	TRBJ1-3	-	CASSISGSGNTIYF	TGTGCCAGTAGTATTTCAGGCTCTGGAAACACCATATATTTT
TRBV5-1	few	14	TRBJ2-7	-	CASSLDGASYEQYF	TGCGCCAGCAGCCTGGATGGGGCCTCCTACGAGCAGTACTTC
TRBV13	-	16	TRBJ2-5	TRBD2	CASSLGLAGGRETQYF	TGTGCCAGCAGCTTAGGACTAGCGGGAGGACGAGAGACCCAGTACTTC
TRBV6-5	-	15	TRBJ1-2	TRBD1	CASRADRRENYGYTF	TGTGCCAGCAGGGCGGACAGGAGGGAGAACTATGGCTACACCTTC
TRBV3-1/TRBV3-2	-	13	TRBJ2-7	-	CASSQRLVREQYF	TGTGCCAGCAGCCAGAGACTAGTACGCGAGCAGTACTTC
TRBV6-2/TRBV6-3	-	16	TRBJ2-1	-	CASSYSSQGGLNEQFF	TGTGCCAGCAGTTACTCGAGTCAGGGGGGCCTCAATGAGCAGTTCTTC
TRBV15	-	15	TRBJ2-7	-	CATSRDARFVDEQYF	TGTGCCACCAGCAGAGATGCGCGATTCGTGGACGAGCAGTACTTC
TRBV4-2	-	15	TRBJ1-2	-	CASSQDFRDNYGYTF	TGTGCCAGCAGCCAAGATTTCAGGGATAACTATGGCTACACCTTC
TRBV11-2	-	17	TRBJ2-2	-	CASSLEFSLGRDGELFF	TGTGCCAGCAGCTTAGAATTTTCGCTAGGGCGGGACGGGGAGCTGTTTTTT
TRBV25-1	-	11	TRBJ1-4	-	CASSASEKLFF	TGTGCCAGCAGTGCCAGTGAAAAACTGTTTTTT